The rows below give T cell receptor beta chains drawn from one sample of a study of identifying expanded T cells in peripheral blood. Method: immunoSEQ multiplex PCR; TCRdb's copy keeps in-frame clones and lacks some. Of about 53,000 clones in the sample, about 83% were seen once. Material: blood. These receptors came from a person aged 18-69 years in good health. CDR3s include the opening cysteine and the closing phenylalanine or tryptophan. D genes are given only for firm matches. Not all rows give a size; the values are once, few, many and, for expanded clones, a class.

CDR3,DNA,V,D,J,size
CASSRDRAAGELFF,TGCGCCAGCAGCCGGGACAGGGCGGCCGGGGAGCTGTTTTTT,TRBV5-1,TRBD1,TRBJ2-2,.
CASGLGGQGANEQFF,TGTGCTAGTGGCCTTGGAGGACAGGGGGCGAATGAGCAGTTCTTC,TRBV12-5,TRBD1,TRBJ2-1,.
CASSLTGASETQYF,TGTGCCAGCAGTCTTACAGGGGCCAGTGAGACCCAGTACTTC,TRBV27,TRBD1,TRBJ2-5,.
CASSPAGTGVEKLFF,TGTGCCAGCAGTCCCGCCGGGACAGGGGTCGAAAAACTGTTTTTT,TRBV6-5,TRBD1,TRBJ1-4,.
CASSLAGSQETQYF,TGCGCCAGCAGCTTGGCCGGGTCCCAAGAGACCCAGTACTTC,TRBV5-1,.,TRBJ2-5,.
CASSDGAGPYYNEQFF,TGTGCCAGCAGTGACGGCGCGGGCCCTTACTACAATGAGCAGTTCTTC,TRBV25-1,.,TRBJ2-1,.
CASQRGSTDTQYF,TGTGCCAGCCAAAGGGGAAGCACAGATACGCAGTATTTT,TRBV11-1,.,TRBJ2-3,.
CASSETGFYEQYF,TGCGCCAGCAGTGAGACGGGATTCTACGAGCAGTACTTC,TRBV5-1,.,TRBJ2-7,.
CASSLVNSGRGRWETQYF,TGTGCCAGCAGCCTAGTCAATAGCGGGAGGGGTCGGTGGGAGACCCAGTACTTC,TRBV7-9,TRBD2,TRBJ2-5,.
CASSVELKNNEQFF,TGTGCCAGCTCAGTAGAACTAAAGAACAATGAGCAGTTCTTC,TRBV18,.,TRBJ2-1,.
CASSYSGKTYGYTF,TGTGCCAGCAGTTACTCGGGGAAAACCTATGGCTACACCTTC,TRBV6-6,.,TRBJ1-2,.
CASSTTSGGGEQFF,TGTGCCAGCAGCACGACTAGCGGGGGCGGTGAGCAGTTCTTC,TRBV27,TRBD2,TRBJ2-1,many
CASSSGTGGRMNTEAFF,TGCGCCAGCAGCTCCGGGACAGGGGGCAGGATGAACACTGAAGCTTTCTTT,TRBV5-1,TRBD1,TRBJ1-1,.
CAWSAGGANSGNTIYF,TGTGCCTGGAGTGCAGGGGGCGCAAATTCTGGAAACACCATATATTTT,TRBV30,TRBD1,TRBJ1-3,.
CASSEATTLSSPLHF,TGTGCCAGCAGTGAAGCGACAACCCTAAGCTCACCCCTCCACTTT,TRBV6-1,.,TRBJ1-6,once
CASSQEVRDLNSPLHF,TGTGCCAGCAGTCAAGAGGTGCGGGACCTTAATTCACCCCTCCACTTT,TRBV7-6,.,TRBJ1-6,.
CASSLSSARATITDTQYF,TGCGCCAGCAGCTTGAGTAGCGCTCGAGCCACCATCACAGATACGCAGTATTTT,TRBV5-1,.,TRBJ2-3,.
CASSLDVWNTEAFF,TGCGCCAGCAGCTTGGATGTCTGGAACACTGAAGCTTTCTTT,TRBV5-1,.,TRBJ1-1,.
CASSGETGRNTEAFF,TGTGCCAGCAGTGGAGAGACAGGGAGGAACACTGAAGCTTTCTTT,TRBV9,TRBD1,TRBJ1-1,.